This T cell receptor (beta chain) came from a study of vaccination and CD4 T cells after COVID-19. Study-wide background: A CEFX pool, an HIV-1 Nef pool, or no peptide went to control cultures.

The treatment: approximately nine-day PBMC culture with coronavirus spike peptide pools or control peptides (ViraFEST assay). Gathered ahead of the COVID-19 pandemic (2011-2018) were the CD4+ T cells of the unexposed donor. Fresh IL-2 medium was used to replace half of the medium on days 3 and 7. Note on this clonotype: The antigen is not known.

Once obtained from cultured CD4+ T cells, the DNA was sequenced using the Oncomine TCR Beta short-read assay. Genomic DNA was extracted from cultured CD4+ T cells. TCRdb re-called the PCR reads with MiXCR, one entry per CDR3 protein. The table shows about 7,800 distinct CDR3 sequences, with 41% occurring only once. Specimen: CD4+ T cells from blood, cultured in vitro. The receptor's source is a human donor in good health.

CDR3 nucleotides: TGCAGTGCTAGACCCTGGGGTAGCGGAGGGGACAATGAGCAGTTCTTC. Translating it yields CSARPWGSGGDNEQFF. The chain combines TRBV20-1 with TRBJ2-1; D may be TRBD2 (6 bases). Between the trimmed V and J ends, which lost 2 bases and 5 bases, there was a span of 19 bases. From germline, CDR1 is DFQATT and CDR2 SNEGSKA (reference sequence). The CDR3 totals 16 residues.